Given below is one T cell receptor beta chain in context. Recruits, aged about 18 to 100 years, lived in 20 to 30 US areas. Symptom resolution, clearance, or two negative PCRs marked donors in Cohort 3 as recovered. The record originates from a study of blood T cell repertoires in COVID-19. The overall study: Material from acute and convalescent COVID-19 was sourced from the United States, Italy and Spain. The cDNA or gDNA used as material had been derived from T cells, B-cell-depleted T cells, or PBMCs.

Germline lookup yields CDR1 SGHRS and CDR2 YFSETQ. V was clipped by 0 bases and J by 8 bases; unmatched bases: 6. CDR3 length: 14 amino acids. The data were produced by immunoSEQ multiplex PCR, yet TCRdb's version contains in-frame clones alone and is incomplete. Found here are about half a million clones, about 88% of them singletons; the top ten hold 6.5% to 9.5%. Sequencing was performed on PBMCs or T cells enriched from blood (not recorded which). This TCR was sampled from a woman aged 55-70 years who had recovered from COVID-19. The rearrangement links TRBV5-1 to TRBJ1-1; 8 bases are shared with TRBD1. The CDR3 protein is CASSLGRQGTEAFF. CDR3 coding DNA: TGCGCCAGCAGCTTGGGCCGACAGGGGACCGAAGCTTTCTTT.